The 31 T cell receptor beta chains below were found in one sample sequenced in a study of beta chain features in type 1 diabetes. Notes on the study in general: All four CD4+ subsets of Type 1 diabetes patients contained TCRB CDR3s that were moderately but significantly shorter.

Their recognized antigens are unknown. The entirety of the isolated RNA underwent reverse transcription, so expressed TCRB transcripts were sequenced. Clones were read by immunoSEQ multiplex PCR, and TCRdb kept only the in-frame ones, dropping some. The profile covers more than 120,000 clones, with about 13% appearing a single time and approximately 1.3% taken by the ten largest. The sample was central memory CD4+ T cells from blood. Source of these receptors: a man aged 18 to 30 with type 1 diabetes.

The V and J genes are TRBV5-1 and TRBJ2-7; D remains ambiguous. The CDR3 contains 14 residues. Germline CDR1 and CDR2: SGHRS and YFSETQ. Between the trimmed V and J ends, which lost 0 bases and 5 bases, there was a span of 12 bases. CDR3 in amino acids: CASSLASGSNEQYF. In DNA, the CDR3 is TGCGCCAGCAGCTTGGCCTCGGGTAGCAACGAGCAGTACTTC.

This clone has at least ten counts. The J gene is TRBJ2-6, the V gene TRBV19, with D perhaps matching TRBD1 (6 bases). V was pared by 3 bases and J by 2 bases, with 11 bases between. CDR3 length equals 16 residues. Per the germline V gene, CDR1 is LNHDA and CDR2 is SQIVND (reference sequence). CDR3: CASSIEQGTGANVLTF. The CDR3 coding sequence is TGTGCCAGTAGTATCGAACAGGGAACTGGGGCCAACGTCCTGACTTTC.

This clone has ten or more counts. This chain uses TRBV29-1 with TRBJ2-6; D is possibly TRBD1 (5 bases). Trimming took off 7 bases at V and 4 bases at J, with 17 bases between the two ends. CDR3 size: 15 residues. Germline CDR1 reads SQVTM; CDR2 reads ANQGSEA. The CDR3 sequence is CSALVQGTGANVLTF. The CDR3 region has the DNA TGCAGCGCGTTGGTTCAGGGAACCGGGGCCAACGTCCTGACTTTC.

The chain employs TRBV7-3 and TRBJ2-3, with TRBD1 identical over 7 bases. CDR1 is SGHTA, CDR2 FQGTGA, per germline. Losses at the gene ends were 2 bases for V and 2 bases for J; bases not matched to a gene: 10. The CDR3 spans 17 residues. The CDR3 DNA reads as TGTGCCAGCAGCTTATACAGCCGGACAGGCTTCACAGATACGCAGTATTTT. Protein product: CASSLYSRTGFTDTQYF.

CDR3 sequence reads: CAISEVVNYGYTF. The CDR3 DNA follows: TGTGCCATCAGTGAGGTAGTAAACTATGGCTACACCTTC. This rearrangement joins TRBV10-3 to TRBJ1-2; D remains ambiguous. The ends were cut back, 2 bases at V and 2 bases at J, with 6 bases in the middle. Germline V gives CDR1 ENHRY, CDR2 SYGVKD. The length of the CDR3 is 13 residues.

Only a few counts were recorded for this clone. The chain combines TRBV5-6 with TRBJ1-1; TRBD1 aligns across 8 bases. J gave up 0 bases and V 4 bases, and 5 bases lay outside the gene matches. The CDR3 runs 15 residues. Per the germline V gene, CDR1 is SGHDT and CDR2 is YYEEEE. CDR3 DNA: TGTGCCAGCAGCCCCCCGGGACAGGTGAACACTGAAGCTTTCTTT. Its translation is CASSPPGQVNTEAFF.

This clone was seen only a few times. The rearrangement links TRBV27 to TRBJ2-1; maybe TRBD2 (5 bases). The CDR3 has 15 residues. Germline CDR1 reads MNHEY; CDR2 reads SMNVEV (reference sequence). V dropped 6 bases and J dropped 3 bases, with 15 bases sitting between them. The CDR3 coding sequence is TGTGCCAGCAGCCCCGGGAACCCGGGCTACAATGAGCAGTTCTTC. Protein: CASSPGNPGYNEQFF.

In this sample, this clone turned up a few times. The V call is TRBV18, the J call TRBJ2-7; D assignment may be TRBD1 or TRBD2 (6 bases each). Trimming took off 4 bases at V and 2 bases at J, with 12 bases between the two ends. The CDR3 sequence is 14 residues long. From germline, CDR1 is KGHSH and CDR2 LQKENI. The CDR3 coding sequence is TGTGCCAGCTCACGGAACAGGGAGGCCTACGAGCAGTACTTC. This gives the protein CASSRNREAYEQYF.

The rearrangement links TRBV13 to TRBJ2-7, with a possible D match to TRBD2 (5 bases). CDR3 length equals 13 residues. Trimming pared 7 bases from V and 3 bases from J, leaving 13 bases between. The germline V gene has CDR1 PRHDT and CDR2 FYEKMQ (reference sequence). CDR3 region: CASTRTGYYEQYF. CDR3 in DNA: TGTGCCAGCACCCGAACGGGGTACTACGAGCAGTACTTC.

The chain links TRBV9 to TRBJ2-2, with D possibly TRBD2 on 6 matching bases. The germline V and J ends were trimmed by 4 bases and 7 bases, with 17 bases remaining between them. The CDR3 is 15 residues long. Germline V gives CDR1 SGDLS, CDR2 YYNGEE. CDR3 amino acids: CASSPGAGRVGELFF. CDR3 in DNA: TGTGCCAGCAGCCCTGGGGCGGGACGAGTCGGGGAGCTGTTTTTT.

This clone appeared many times. A read error may produce the germline difference seen at one junction end. V is TRBV16 and J is TRBJ1-1; D gene ambiguous. CDR3 size: 11 residues. Germline lookup yields CDR1 KGHSY and CDR2 FQNENV. The DNA for the CDR3 is TGTGCCAGCGCCAACGCTGGCCAAGTGAACTTT. Translated: CASANAGQVNF.

The rearrangement links TRBV10-3 to TRBJ1-1; D is possibly TRBD1 (5 bases). Trimming took 11 bases from V and 3 from J, leaving 13 bases between them. Germline V gives CDR1 ENHRY, CDR2 SYGVKD. This CDR3 contains 12 residues. As DNA, the CDR3 is TGTGCCGTCCGATGGGGGGACACTGAAGCTTTCTTT. Translated: CAVRWGDTEAFF.

The rearrangement joins TRBV7-9 to TRBJ2-7; 7 nucleotides line up with TRBD2. The trim removed 5 bases at V and 4 bases at J, leaving 14 bases unmatched. CDR1 is SEHNR and CDR2 is FQNEAQ in the germline V gene (reference sequence). There are 16 residues in the CDR3. The DNA of the CDR3 is TGTGCCAGCAGCGCCTACCCGGGGGGTAACGAGTACGAGCAGTACTTC. Its protein product is CASSAYPGGNEYEQYF.

The chain is built from TRBV30 and TRBJ1-2; D remains unclear. V gave up 3 bases and J gave up 8 bases, with 10 bases separating them. CDR3 length: 11 residues. The germline gives CDR1 GTSNPN, CDR2 SVGIG (reference sequence). The DNA for the CDR3 is TGTGCCTGGAGGGTAGTTGGAGGCTACACCTTC. Its protein product is CAWRVVGGYTF. The full variable domain, completed using reference TRBV30 and TRBJ1-2, is SQTIHQWPATLVQPVGSPLSLECTVEGTSNPNLYWYRQAAGRGLQLLFYSVGIGQISSEVPQNLSASRPQDRQFILSSKKLLLSDSGFYLCAWRVVGGYTFGSGTRLTVV.

This clone has a count of ten or more. The chain recombines TRBV7-2 with TRBJ1-1; D is ambiguous. CDR3 length equals 13 residues. CDR1 SGHTA and CDR2 FQGNSA come from the germline V gene. V was cut by 5 bases and J by 4 bases, with 11 bases left in between. CDR3 sequence (DNA): TGTGCCAGCAGCCGCTCCGTGGGCACTGAAGCTTTCTTT. This encodes CASSRSVGTEAFF.

This clone appeared a few times. The V call is TRBV14, the J call TRBJ2-7; the D is unclear. V gave up 1 base and J gave up 7 bases, with 5 bases separating them. Per the germline V gene, CDR1 is SGHDN and CDR2 is FVKESK. This CDR3 spans 11 amino acids. CDR3 DNA: TGTGCCAGCAGCCAAGTCAAAGAGCAGTACTTC. This encodes CASSQVKEQYF. Full variable domain (rest looked up from reference TRBV14 and TRBJ2-7): EAGVTQFPSHSVIEKGQTVTLRCDPISGHDNLYWYRRVMGKEIKFLLHFVKESKQDESGMPNNRFLAERTGGTYSTLKVQPAELEDSGVYFCASSQVKEQYFGPGTRLTVT.

The chain links TRBV19 to TRBJ2-3; unclear D gene. Trimming took off 1 base at V and 2 bases at J, with 7 bases between the two ends. The CDR3 is made up of 14 amino acids. Per the germline V gene, CDR1 is LNHDA and CDR2 is SQIVND (reference sequence). CDR3 sequence: CASSIAKTTDTQYF. The CDR3 nucleotides are TGTGCCAGTAGTATAGCGAAGACCACAGATACGCAGTATTTT.

This chain links TRBV6-5 with TRBJ2-7; TRBD2 aligns across 8 bases. Germline V gene data show CDR1 as MNHEY and CDR2 as SVGAGI. The trim removed 5 bases at V and 0 bases at J, leaving 3 bases unmatched. The CDR3 consists of 14 residues. The CDR3 bases are TGTGCCAGCAGTATAGCGGGGAGCTCCTACGAGCAGTACTTC. Its protein product is CASSIAGSSYEQYF.

This clone was seen a few times. The chain links TRBV25-1 to TRBJ1-1; D is undetermined. Germline V gene sequence: CDR1 MGHDK, CDR2 SYGVNS. Deletions cut 10 bases from V and 1 base from J, with 7 bases between. The CDR3 totals 11 residues. The CDR3 coding sequence is TGTGCCACCATAGAGAACACTGAAGCTTTCTTT. Encoded protein: CATIENTEAFF.

The rearrangement links TRBV6-5 to TRBJ2-7; TRBD1 matches at 9 bases. J lost 3 bases, V lost 4 bases, and 10 bases had no gene match. Germline CDR1 MNHEY, CDR2 SVGAGI. The CDR3 spans 16 residues. This CDR3 reads CASSWRGTGNRYEQYF. CDR3 sequence (DNA): TGTGCCAGCAGTTGGCGCGGGACAGGGAATCGCTACGAGCAGTACTTC.

The rearrangement uses TRBV7-9 and TRBJ2-3; D possibly corresponds to TRBD1 (6 bases). The CDR3 has 15 amino acids. Per the germline V gene, CDR1 is SEHNR and CDR2 is FQNEAQ (reference sequence). V was cut by 2 bases and J by 0 bases, with 9 bases left in between. CDR3 protein: CASSLQGHSTDTQYF. For the CDR3, the DNA is TGTGCCAGCAGCTTACAGGGACATAGCACAGATACGCAGTATTTT.

V and J are TRBV15 and TRBJ2-7; D gene uncertain. The V and J ends lost 1 base and 2 bases respectively, with 6 bases between them. This CDR3 spans 13 amino acids. The germline V gene encodes CDR1 LNHNV and CDR2 YYDKDF (reference sequence). CDR3 DNA: TGTGCCACCAGCAGAGGCCGGACCTACGAGCAGTACTTC. This gives the protein CATSRGRTYEQYF.

The sample holds many counts of this clone. The V and J genes are TRBV7-9 and TRBJ1-1; no clear D. The CDR3 has 13 amino acids. V was clipped by 5 bases and J by 5 bases, with 12 bases between them. Germline CDR1 reads SEHNR; CDR2 reads FQNEAQ (reference sequence). The DNA of the CDR3 is TGTGCCAGCAGCCAAGACGATTGGACTGAAGCTTTCTTT. Its translation: CASSQDDWTEAFF.

The chain recombines TRBV6-1 with TRBJ2-1; 8 bases fit TRBD2. With 5 bases clipped from V and 7 bases from J, the junction kept 7 bases outside the gene matches. This CDR3 comprises 14 residues. Germline V gives CDR1 MNHNS, CDR2 SASEGT. The CDR3, as DNA: TGTGCCAGCAGTCCCGCGGGGGGCGATAATGAGCAGTTCTTC. This sequence encodes CASSPAGGDNEQFF.

This sequence joins TRBV28 and TRBJ2-1, with TRBD2 as a possible D gene (5 bases). The germline CDR1 and CDR2 sequences are MDHEN and SYDVKM. The CDR3 has 11 residues. V was trimmed by 2 bases and J by 12 bases, leaving 8 bases between them. CDR3 amino acids: CASSLTRGQFF. CDR3 nucleotides: TGTGCCAGCAGTTTAACCCGGGGGCAGTTCTTC.

This clone was counted between two and nine times. The V call is TRBV9, the J call TRBJ2-3; maybe TRBD2 (6 bases). The CDR3 length is 16 residues. Germline CDR1 is SGDLS and CDR2 is YYNGEE. Trimming took 4 bases from V and 3 from J, leaving 18 bases between them. CDR3 region: CASSPLGGKGTDTQYF. In DNA, the CDR3 is TGTGCCAGCAGCCCCCTCGGGGGAAAGGGGACAGATACGCAGTATTTT.

This clone is medium-sized (0.01 to 0.1%) within its sample. V usage is TRBV21-1 and J usage is TRBJ1-4; the table calls TRBD1, which could not be checked here. TRBV21-1 is reported as a pseudogene. CDR3 length: 15 residues. The CDR3 loop reads CASSTYPGGSEKLFF. Here the CDR3 DNA reads TGTGCCAGCAGCACCTATCCAGGGGGAAGCGAAAAACTGTTTTTT.

This clone has a handful of counts. The chain combines TRBV15 with TRBJ2-7; possibly TRBD1 for D (5 bases). V was clipped by 5 bases and J by 5 bases, with 19 bases between them. Per germline, CDR1 LNHNV and CDR2 YYDKDF (reference sequence). The CDR3 loop spans 15 amino acids. CDR3 protein: CATSFSTAQGDEQYF. The CDR3 DNA sequence: TGTGCCACCAGCTTTTCGACAGCACAAGGGGACGAGCAGTACTTC.

Ten or more counts support this clone. The rearrangement links TRBV30 to TRBJ2-1; tentative D call: TRBD2 (6 bases). The V gene lost 2 bases and the J gene lost 12 bases, with 20 bases spanning the gap. The CDR3 is made up of 14 amino acids. Looked up from germline, CDR1 is GTSNPN and CDR2 is SVGIG (reference sequence). CDR3 sequence: CAWSPGTSPERQFF. The DNA of the CDR3 is TGTGCCTGGAGTCCCGGGACTTCCCCAGAGAGGCAGTTCTTC.

The chain recombines TRBV29-1 with TRBJ1-2; no clear D. Per the germline V gene, CDR1 is SQVTM and CDR2 is ANQGSEA. CDR3 length: 15 residues. Between the trimmed V and J ends, which lost 8 bases and 3 bases, there was a span of 22 bases. The CDR3 spells CSILEETGGDYGYTF. Written as DNA, the CDR3 is TGCAGCATTCTGGAGGAGACCGGCGGGGACTATGGCTACACCTTC.

In its sample, this clone was seen a few times. V is TRBV7-2 and J is TRBJ2-5; possible D gene TRBD1, 6 bases. CDR3 length: 15 amino acids. Trimming pared 2 bases from V and 2 bases from J, leaving 12 bases between. CDR1 and CDR2 (germline): SGHTA, FQGNSA. DNA for the CDR3: TGTGCCAGCAGCTTAAGTGGGGGCTTACAAGAGACCCAGTACTTC. As protein: CASSLSGGLQETQYF.